The sequence of this TCR beta chain was determined in a study of a mutant IDH1 vaccine in newly diagnosed glioma. Turning to the study itself: Patients in the study were vaccinated eight times, receiving shots in weeks 1, 3, 5, 7, 11, 15, 19 and 23. Averaging 40.4 years of age, treated patients were about 62% male and roughly 38% female. Study-level findings and limits: Altogether, 80% to 95% of patients exhibited vaccine-induced immune responses.

Time point of the sample: week 23, last vaccination. With topical imiquimod, each dose of the vaccine consisted of 300 ug of mutant IDH1 20-mer peptide. Astrocytomas found in donors were new, WHO grade 3 or 4, IDH1-mutant and ATRX-lost. Some clones are missing from TCRdb's copy, which holds only in-frame ones; the method was immunoSEQ multiplex PCR. The data show more than 25,000 clones, roughly 90% seen once. Details on this clone: Its antigen is as yet unknown.

After removal of 6 bases from V and 5 bases from J, the junction contained 9 bases not matched to a gene. There are 15 residues in the CDR3. Per germline, CDR1 MNHNY and CDR2 SVGAGI (reference sequence). This rearrangement joins TRBV6-6 to TRBJ2-1, with 8 bases fitting TRBD1. The TCR comes from a man aged 40-49 years with glioma. This sample comprised PBMCs, obtained from a glioma patient whose treatment included an IDH1 peptide vaccine. The CDR3 loop reads CASRGQDGVNNEQFF. The DNA of the CDR3 is TGTGCCAGCAGGGGACAGGATGGTGTAAACAATGAGCAGTTCTTC.